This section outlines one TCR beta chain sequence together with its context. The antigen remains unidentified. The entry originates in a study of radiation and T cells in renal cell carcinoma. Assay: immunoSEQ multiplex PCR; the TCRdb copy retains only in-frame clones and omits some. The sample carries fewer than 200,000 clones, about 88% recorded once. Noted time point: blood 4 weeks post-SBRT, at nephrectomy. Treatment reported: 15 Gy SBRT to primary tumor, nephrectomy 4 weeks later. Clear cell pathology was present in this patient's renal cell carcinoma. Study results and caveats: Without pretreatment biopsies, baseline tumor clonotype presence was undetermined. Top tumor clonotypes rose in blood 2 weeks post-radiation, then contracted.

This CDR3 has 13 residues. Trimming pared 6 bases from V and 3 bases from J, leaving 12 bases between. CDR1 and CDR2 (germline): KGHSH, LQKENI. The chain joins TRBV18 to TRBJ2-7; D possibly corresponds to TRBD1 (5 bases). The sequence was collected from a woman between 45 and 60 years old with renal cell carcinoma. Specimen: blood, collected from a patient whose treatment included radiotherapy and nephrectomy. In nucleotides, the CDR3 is TGTGCCAGCTCTCACCCCCAGGGCTACGAGCAGTACTTC. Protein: CASSHPQGYEQYF.